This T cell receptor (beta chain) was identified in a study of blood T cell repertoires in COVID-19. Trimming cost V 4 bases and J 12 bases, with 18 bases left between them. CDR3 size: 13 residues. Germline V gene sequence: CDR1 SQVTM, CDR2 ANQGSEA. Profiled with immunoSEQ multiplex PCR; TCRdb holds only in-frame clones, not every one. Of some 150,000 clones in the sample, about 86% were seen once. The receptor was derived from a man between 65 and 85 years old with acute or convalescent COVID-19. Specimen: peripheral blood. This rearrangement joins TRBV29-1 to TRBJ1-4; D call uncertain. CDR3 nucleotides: TGCAGCGTTGGGAAGGGCCGGGATATGGAACTGTTTTTT. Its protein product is CSVGKGRDMELFF.